This T cell receptor (beta chain) comes out of a study of T cells after yellow fever vaccination. About the research overall: Preparing low-cell-number fractions relied on SMART-Seq v4 Ultra Low Input. Findings and caveats of the study: The booster saw the reappearance of most primary-vaccination clones (roughly 96% CD4, around 90% CD8). The secondary response peaked faster, at day 5 versus 15, but was weaker.

Turning to this clonotype: Its specificity is not known.

It was through 5'RACE template switching that TCR cDNA was made, with a universal primer site and UMIs added. From the 5' RACE reads, TCRdb called clonotypes with MiXCR, one entry per CDR3 protein. The sample includes some 320,000 distinct CDR3 sequences, around 4.5% of them seen just once. The V end lost 2 bases, the J end lost 4 bases, and 14 bases lay between the germline ends. This CDR3 is built from 15 residues. In germline, CDR1 is SGHTA, CDR2 FQGNSA. The chain is built from TRBV7-2 and TRBJ1-2; maybe TRBD1 (5 bases). The sequence came from a man aged 18 to 29 who received the YFV17D yellow fever vaccine. The source material was PBMCs, sampled 15 days after the yellow fever booster vaccination. DNA for the CDR3: TGTGCCAGCAGCTTAAGTTGGTCGGGGGGCTATGGCTACACCTTC. Translating it yields CASSLSWSGGYGYTF.